A single sample gave rise to the 10 T cell receptor beta chains below, sequenced in a study of Graves' ophthalmopathy and Graves' hyperthyroidism. TCR beta CDR3 amplification used RNA transcripts. Scientists carried out first-round RT-PCR using HTBI primers and then a second-round multiplex PCR. One entry per CDR3 protein results from TCRdb running MiXCR on the multiplex PCR reads. The sample lists approximately 540,000 distinct CDR3 sequences, 35% to 40% seen once, with about 4.6% in the top ten. Specimen: peripheral blood or thyroid tissue (not recorded which). Source of these receptors: an adult man with Graves' hyperthyroidism.

Regarding this clonotype: It is likely a read error, because the conserved phenylalanine at the end of the CDR3 is missing. The V call is TRBV7-2, the J call TRBJ1-2, with TRBD1 matching 11 bases. The V gene's germline CDR1 is SGHTA and CDR2 FQGNSA. This CDR3 has 13 residues. The V segment lost 8 bases and the J segment 5 bases; nucleotides outside the gene matches: 4. CDR3 region: CASGGQGAYGYTL. The CDR3, as DNA: TGTGCCAGCGGAGGACAGGGGGCTTATGGCTACACCTTA.

As to this clonotype: A read error is possible here, since a much larger clone lies one base away. In DNA, the CDR3 is TGCCCCAGCAGCCAAGATGAGGAAGAATTAGGTGAAAAACTGTTTTTT. Residues: CPSSQDEEELGEKLFF. The chain recombines TRBV4-1 with TRBJ1-4; D is ambiguous. This CDR3 has 16 amino acids. Germline CDR1 and CDR2: MGHRA and YSYEKL.

This clonotype appeared a few times. The chain has TRBV12-3 or TRBV12-4 and TRBJ1-5; D gene uncertain. Trimming cost V 1 base and J 2 bases, with 9 bases left between them. The CDR3 consists of 15 residues. The CDR3 reads CASSLDGKGNQPQHF. In nucleotides, the CDR3 is TGTGCCAGCAGTTTAGACGGCAAGGGCAATCAGCCCCAGCATTTT.

The genes are TRBV20-1 and TRBJ1-1; TRBD1 aligns across 10 bases. The CDR3 is 15 amino acids. The germline CDR1 and CDR2 sequences are DFQATT and SNEGSKA (reference sequence). V dropped 2 bases and J dropped 6; count of bases not matched to a gene: 9. DNA of the CDR3: TGCAGTGCTAGAACCGGGACAGGGGTGCACGCTGAAGCTTTCTTT. Translation gives CSARTGTGVHAEAFF.

This clonotype was counted a few times. The chain has TRBV7-9 and TRBJ2-7; no definite D call. Germline V gene data show CDR1 as SEHNR and CDR2 as FQNEAQ (reference sequence). The CDR3 has 14 amino acids. V dropped 0 bases and J dropped 4 bases, with 10 bases sitting between them. The CDR3 DNA reads TGTGCCAGCAGCTTAGCAGGGAATCCGTACGAGCAGTACTTC. Its protein product is CASSLAGNPYEQYF.

This clonotype was seen a few times. The J gene is TRBJ2-2, the V gene TRBV12-3 or TRBV12-4, with unresolved D. This CDR3 spans 12 amino acids. Trimming pared 7 bases from V and 1 base from J, leaving 4 bases between. The CDR3 protein is CASIQNTGELFF. CDR3 nucleotides: TGTGCCAGCATACAGAACACCGGGGAGCTGTTTTTT.

Note on this clonotype: Possible read error: a much larger clone is one base away. CDR3 DNA sequence: TGTGCCAGCAGCCAGAAGACAGGGCAAGCCACTGAAGCTTCCTTT. This gives the protein CASSQKTGQATEASF. The rearrangement joins TRBV7-7 to TRBJ1-1; TRBD1 matches 7 bases. The CDR3 totals 15 residues. Germline V gene lookup returns CDR1 SSHAT and CDR2 FNYEAQ (reference sequence). Supplemented by reference TRBV7-7 and TRBJ1-1, the full variable domain reads GAGVSQSPRYKVTKRGQDVTLRCDPISSHATLYWYQQALGQGPEFLTYFNYEAQPDKSGLPSDRFSAERPEGSISTLTIQRTEQRDSAMYRCASSQKTGQATEASFGQGTRLTVV.

The genes are TRBV5-1 and TRBJ2-7; 7 bases map to TRBD2. Near its end, the DNA agrees better with TRBJ2-1, so the J call may be wrong. Germline CDR1 and CDR2: SGHRS and YFSETQ. The CDR3 sequence is 16 residues long. The CDR3 here is CASSLAGGGPYNEQFF. The CDR3 bases are TGCGCCAGCAGCTTGGCTGGGGGAGGGCCTTACAATGAGCAGTTCTTC.

This clonotype occurred once. The gene calls are TRBV19 and TRBJ1-5; 9 nucleotides line up with TRBD1. Germline CDR1 and CDR2: LNHDA and SQIVND (reference sequence). The CDR3 has 15 residues. V shed 5 bases, J shed 3 bases, and the junction held 5 bases outside the gene matches. The CDR3 sequence is CASSAGQGFNQPQHF. The CDR3 nucleotides read TGTGCCAGTAGTGCGGGACAGGGTTTCAATCAGCCCCAGCATTTT.

This chain joins TRBV5-6 and TRBJ1-1, with D maybe TRBD1 (6 bases). V lost 0 bases and J 4 bases, leaving 10 bases between the germline ends. This CDR3 is 14 amino acids long. Germline CDR1 and CDR2: SGHDT and YYEEEE. CDR3 coding DNA: TGTGCCAGCAGCTTGGGAGGGGGTTTCACTGAAGCTTTCTTT. Amino acids: CASSLGGGFTEAFF.